The 32 T cell receptor beta chains presented below share a single source sample, sequenced in a study of T cell responses to AZD1222 COVID-19 vaccine. Produced via immunoSEQ multiplex PCR; TCRdb's table is partial and in-frame only. Seen here are under 150,000 clones, approximately 90% observed once, and the top ten hold about 10%. This specimen consisted of peripheral blood, obtained 28 days after the second AZD1222 dose. The receptors were gathered from an adult who received the AZD1222 COVID-19 vaccine.

This chain connects TRBV5-4 to TRBJ2-7; tentatively, D is TRBD2 (7 bases). V lost 4 bases and J lost 0, with 20 bases in between. CDR3 size: 17 residues. The germline V gene has CDR1 SGHNT and CDR2 YYREEE (reference sequence). The CDR3 loop is CASSLILGGGSSYEQYF. The CDR3 DNA follows: TGTGCCAGCAGCCTCATATTGGGGGGCGGGAGCTCCTACGAGCAGTACTTC.

This rearrangement joins TRBV2 to TRBJ1-1; D is undetermined. The V and J ends lost 2 bases and 2 bases respectively, with 9 bases between them. Germline lookup yields CDR1 SNHLY and CDR2 FYNNEI. The CDR3 length is 14 residues. CDR3 loop: CASSERRLNTEAFF. CDR3 nucleotides: TGTGCCAGCAGTGAAAGGCGGCTTAACACTGAAGCTTTCTTT.

This clone was recorded once. The chain has TRBV7-9 and TRBJ1-5; D is undetermined. The CDR3 loop spans 15 amino acids. Trimming shortened V by 5 bases and J by 2 bases, and 13 bases separated the two germline ends. Germline V CDR1 and CDR2: SEHNR, FQNEAQ (reference sequence). The CDR3 DNA reads as TGTGCCAGCAGCCTTAGCGACCGAGGCAATCAGCCCCAGCATTTT. The encoded protein is CASSLSDRGNQPQHF. Full variable domain (remainder filled in from reference TRBV7-9 and TRBJ1-5): DTGVSQNPRHKITKRGQNVTFRCDPISEHNRLYWYRQTLGQGPEFLTYFQNEAQLEKSRLLSDRFSAERPKGSFSTLEIQRTEQGDSAMYLCASSLSDRGNQPQHFGDGTRLSIL.

This clone appeared a single time. V gene TRBV9 combines with J gene TRBJ2-3; D is perhaps TRBD2 (6 bases). With 3 bases removed from V and 2 bases from J, the gap between germline ends came to 22 bases. Per germline, CDR1 SGDLS and CDR2 YYNGEE. This CDR3 has 18 amino acids. The CDR3: CASSATPGRGIDTDTQYF. The CDR3 region has the DNA TGTGCCAGCAGCGCCACCCCAGGTCGGGGGATCGACACAGATACGCAGTATTTT.

The rearrangement links TRBV5-5 to TRBJ1-5; D uncertain. Per the germline V gene, CDR1 is SGHKS and CDR2 is YYEKEE (reference sequence). CDR3 size: 15 residues. The V end was cut by 4 bases, the J end by 2 bases, with 13 bases between. The CDR3 is CASSADGKRNQPQHF. The CDR3 coding sequence is TGTGCCAGCAGCGCGGACGGGAAACGCAATCAGCCCCAGCATTTT.

V and J are TRBV5-1 and TRBJ2-5; tentatively, D is TRBD2 (5 bases). CDR3 length: 12 residues. Germline CDR1 SGHRS, CDR2 YFSETQ. The V end was cut by 7 bases, the J end by 3 bases, with 10 bases between. The CDR3 region has the DNA TGCGCCAGCCGGCCCGGGGAAGAGACCCAGTACTTC. Translation: CASRPGEETQYF. The variable domain in full, with the rest retrieved from reference TRBV5-1 and TRBJ2-5, is KAGVTQTPRYLIKTRGQQVTLSCSPISGHRSVSWYQQTPGQGLQFLFEYFSETQRNKGNFPGRFSGRQFSNSRSEMNVSTLELGDSALYLCASRPGEETQYFGPGTRLLVL.

The rearrangement uses TRBV7-2 and TRBJ2-5, with D perhaps matching TRBD2 (6 bases). V shed 2 bases and J shed 4 bases, with 17 bases lying between them. This CDR3 is 16 amino acids long. Germline loops: CDR1 SGHTA, CDR2 FQGNSA. The CDR3 reads CASSLQTRSSIETQYF. For the CDR3, the DNA is TGTGCCAGCAGCTTACAGACTAGATCTTCGATAGAGACCCAGTACTTC.

The gene calls are TRBV5-6 and TRBJ2-7; D might be TRBD2 (5 bases). The ends were cut back, 0 bases at V and 3 bases at J, with 10 bases in the middle. Per the germline V gene, CDR1 is SGHDT and CDR2 is YYEEEE. This CDR3 has 14 amino acids. This chain's CDR3 is CASSLAGRVYEQYF. The CDR3 nucleotides read TGTGCCAGCAGCTTGGCGGGAAGGGTCTACGAGCAGTACTTC.

The chain uses TRBV9 and TRBJ1-2; no firm D call. The CDR3 is made up of 12 amino acids. V dropped 4 bases and J dropped 7 bases, with 11 bases sitting between them. Germline CDR1 SGDLS, CDR2 YYNGEE. CDR3 sequence reads: CASSIGSGGYTF. DNA for the CDR3: TGTGCCAGCAGCATCGGGTCTGGTGGCTACACCTTC.

The J gene is TRBJ1-1, the V gene TRBV6-6, with D possibly TRBD1 on 5 matching bases. Trimming took off 3 bases at V and 2 bases at J, with 13 bases between the two ends. Germline CDR1 and CDR2: MNHNY and SVGAGI (reference sequence). CDR3 length: 15 residues. This CDR3 is CASSYDNRPNTEAFF. In DNA form, the CDR3 reads TGTGCCAGCAGTTATGATAACAGGCCAAACACTGAAGCTTTCTTT.

The chain combines TRBV3-1 (or the pseudogene TRBV3-2) with TRBJ2-7; possible D gene TRBD2, 5 bases. Germline assignment: CDR1 LGHDT and CDR2 YNNKEL (reference sequence). The CDR3 covers 12 residues. Between the trimmed V and J ends, which lost 1 base and 7 bases, there was a span of 8 bases. For the CDR3, the DNA is TGTGCCAGCAGCCAAGGAGGGTATGAGCAGTACGTC. Translated: CASSQGGYEQYV.

J is TRBJ1-3 and V is TRBV12-3 or TRBV12-4; D gene uncertain. This CDR3 region has 13 residues. Trimming left V 1 base short and J 4 bases short, with 5 bases between. CDR3 bases: TGTGCCAGCAGTTTAGATGGAGGAAACACCATATATTTT. Protein product: CASSLDGGNTIYF.

The V and J genes are TRBV7-2 and TRBJ1-2; 9 nucleotides align to TRBD1. The CDR3 sequence is 17 residues long. Trimming cost V 0 bases and J 6 bases; bases outside gene matches: 11. Germline CDR1 and CDR2: SGHTA and FQGNSA. The CDR3 region has the DNA TGTGCCAGCAGCTTAGCGGGACAGGGCCGGGCTGGAAATGGCTACACCTTC. It is translated as CASSLAGQGRAGNGYTF.

The rearrangement joins TRBV6-5 to TRBJ1-2, with 8 bases lining up with TRBD1. V lost 5 bases and J lost 8; bases outside the gene matches: 1. Per germline, CDR1 MNHEY and CDR2 SVGAGI. The CDR3 loop spans 11 amino acids. In DNA, the CDR3 is TGTGCCAGCAGTAACAGGGGGGGCTACACCTTC. This encodes CASSNRGGYTF.

This clone was recorded once. This chain uses TRBV5-4 with TRBJ1-2, with 11 nucleotides matching TRBD1. The V segment lost 4 bases and the J segment 4 bases; nucleotides outside the gene matches: 12. CDR3 length: 17 residues. Germline V gives CDR1 SGHNT, CDR2 YYREEE (reference sequence). The CDR3 bases are TGTGCCAGCAGCAAGCCGGGACAGGGGGGTTCTCGCTATGGCTACACCTTC. Protein: CASSKPGQGGSRYGYTF. The entire variable domain, with the rest obtained from reference TRBV5-4 and TRBJ1-2, is as follows: ETGVTQSPTHLIKTRGQQVTLRCSSQSGHNTVSWYQQALGQGPQFIFQYYREEENGRGNFPPRFSGLQFPNYSSELNVNALELDDSALYLCASSKPGQGGSRYGYTFGSGTRLTVV.

V and J are TRBV5-1 and TRBJ1-2; D perhaps matches TRBD1 (6 bases). The CDR3 consists of 15 residues. V lost 1 base and J 7 bases, leaving 17 bases between the germline ends. In germline, CDR1 is SGHRS, CDR2 YFSETQ. CDR3 protein: CASSLISGGDSGYTF. The CDR3 DNA follows: TGCGCCAGCAGCTTGATCTCCGGGGGCGATTCTGGCTACACCTTC.

The chain has TRBV30 and TRBJ1-5; D ambiguous. From germline, CDR1 is GTSNPN and CDR2 SVGIG (reference sequence). The CDR3 extends over 16 amino acids. Trimming took 1 base from V and 0 from J, leaving 13 bases between them. CDR3: CAWSDSFRASNQPQHF. DNA for the CDR3: TGTGCCTGGAGTGACTCGTTCCGGGCTAGCAATCAGCCCCAGCATTTT. The variable domain in full, with the rest retrieved from reference TRBV30 and TRBJ1-5, is SQTIHQWPATLVQPVGSPLSLECTVEGTSNPNLYWYRQAAGRGLQLLFYSVGIGQISSEVPQNLSASRPQDRQFILSSKKLLLSDSGFYLCAWSDSFRASNQPQHFGDGTRLSIL.

The chain recombines TRBV18 with TRBJ1-2, with D possibly TRBD1 on 5 matching bases. V was trimmed by 3 bases and J by 3 bases, leaving 17 bases between them. This CDR3 region has 16 residues. Germline V gene lookup returns CDR1 KGHSH and CDR2 LQKENI. The CDR3 region has the DNA TGTGCCAGCTCACCTGGGTGGGACCAGGCGTACTATGGCTACACCTTC. Its translation is CASSPGWDQAYYGYTF.

The sample holds a few counts of this clone. V usage is TRBV4-3 and J usage is TRBJ2-3; D is uncertain. Trimming removed 0 bases from V and 6 bases from J, with 7 bases in between. Germline CDR1 reads LGHNA; CDR2 reads YSLEER. CDR3 length: 13 amino acids. The CDR3 coding sequence is TGCGCCAGCAGCCAAGACCAGGATGATACGCAGTATTTT. Its translation: CASSQDQDDTQYF.

The chain combines TRBV4-1 with TRBJ2-7; D gene unclear. CDR1 and CDR2 from the germline V gene are MGHRA and YSYEKL. V lost 1 base and J lost 3, with 7 bases in between. CDR3 length: 13 residues. CDR3 loop: CASSQGENYEQYV. For the CDR3, the DNA is TGCGCCAGCAGCCAAGGAGAGAACTACGAGCAGTACGTC.

J is TRBJ1-2 and V is TRBV28; no reliable D call. V was pared by 6 bases and J by 5 bases, with 10 bases between. Germline-derived CDR1 and CDR2 are MDHEN and SYDVKM. The CDR3 has 12 residues. The CDR3 protein is CASSPTIYGYTF. Here the CDR3 DNA reads TGTGCCAGCAGCCCAACAATTTATGGCTACACCTTC.

The chain uses TRBV13 and TRBJ1-4; TRBD1 might be the D (6 bases). Germline assignment: CDR1 PRHDT and CDR2 FYEKMQ (reference sequence). Trimming shortened V by 5 bases and J by 0 bases, and 7 bases separated the two germline ends. The CDR3 extends over 14 amino acids. The CDR3 sequence: CASSRQATNEKLFF. CDR3 in DNA: TGTGCCAGCAGCCGACAGGCAACTAATGAAAAACTGTTTTTT.

This clone was detected only a few times. The rearrangement links TRBV10-3 to TRBJ2-1; 9 bases agree with TRBD2. CDR1 is ENHRY and CDR2 is SYGVKD in the germline V gene. Unmatched junction bases numbered 4, after V lost 3 bases and J lost 4 bases. This CDR3 contains 15 residues. The CDR3 DNA follows: TGTGCCATCAGTGAAATAGCGGGGGCTTACAATGAGCAGTTCTTC. This encodes CAISEIAGAYNEQFF.

The rearrangement uses TRBV28 and TRBJ1-1, with a possible D match to TRBD1 (5 bases). V lost 9 bases, J lost 4 bases, and 15 bases lay in between. CDR1 and CDR2 from the germline V gene are MDHEN and SYDVKM. The CDR3 loop spans 13 amino acids. CDR3 protein: CASREGARTEAFF. The CDR3 DNA reads as TGTGCCAGTAGGGAAGGGGCGCGCACTGAAGCTTTCTTT.

In DNA form, the CDR3 reads TGTGCCAGCAGCCAAGTGCGGCAGGCCGGGGGGGAGCTGTTTTTT. Its translation is CASSQVRQAGGELFF. V is TRBV3-1 (or the pseudogene TRBV3-2) and J is TRBJ2-2; D not resolved. The CDR3 extends over 15 amino acids. CDR1 and CDR2 (germline): LGHDT, YNNKEL (reference sequence). V was trimmed by 1 base and J by 8 bases, leaving 14 bases between them.

This chain links TRBV10-3 with TRBJ2-3, with no clear D. Trimming removed 5 bases from V and 2 bases from J, with 5 bases in between. The CDR3 length is 12 residues. CDR1 is ENHRY and CDR2 is SYGVKD in the germline V gene. The CDR3 coding sequence is TGTGCCATCAGTATTCACACAGATACGCAGTATTTT. As protein: CAISIHTDTQYF.

The rearrangement joins TRBV9 to TRBJ2-5; 10 nucleotides agree with TRBD1. This CDR3 is built from 16 residues. CDR1 is SGDLS and CDR2 is YYNGEE in the germline V gene. Germline trimming cut 0 bases from V and 4 bases from J; bases unmatched to any gene: 6. For the CDR3, the DNA is TGTGCCAGCAGCGTAGGGAATCGGGACAGGGGAGAGACCCAGTACTTC. This sequence encodes CASSVGNRDRGETQYF.

With regard to this clone: A single base separates this from a much larger clone, so it may be a read error. This sample includes further DNA sequences coding for the same CDR3. The chain has TRBV28 and TRBJ1-2; 7 nucleotides line up with TRBD1. CDR3 length: 13 amino acids. Trimming took 6 bases from V and 2 from J; bases not matched to a gene: 3. Germline-derived CDR1 and CDR2 are MDHEN and SYDVKM. The CDR3 nucleotides are TGTGCCAGCAGCTTGGGACAGAACTATGGCTACACCTTC. It encodes CASSLGQNYGYTF.

DNA of the CDR3: TGTGCCAGCAGCCCCGGTGAGTTGCATCAGCCCCAGCATTTT. It codes for CASSPGELHQPQHF. This chain uses TRBV9 with TRBJ1-5, with D hard to call. Trimming cost V 4 bases and J 5 bases, with 13 bases left between them. This CDR3 spans 14 amino acids. Germline V gene sequence: CDR1 SGDLS, CDR2 YYNGEE.

A single count supports this clone. This chain uses TRBV4-1 with TRBJ1-2; D may be TRBD1 (6 bases). Germline V gene lookup returns CDR1 MGHRA and CDR2 YSYEKL. Trimming removed 4 bases from V and 8 bases from J, with 20 bases in between. This CDR3 has 15 residues. The CDR3 region is CASSPGPGGILGYTF. The CDR3 nucleotides are TGCGCCAGCAGCCCAGGTCCGGGGGGCATATTGGGCTACACCTTC.

The rearrangement joins TRBV6-4 to TRBJ1-1, with 10 bases that match TRBD1. Per germline, CDR1 MRHNA and CDR2 SNTAGT. CDR3 length equals 16 residues. The trim removed 6 bases at V and 3 bases at J, leaving 10 bases unmatched. CDR3 in DNA: TGTGCCAGCAGGAAGGGGACAGGGGTACAGGACACTGAAGCTTTCTTT. This translates into CASRKGTGVQDTEAFF.

In this sample, this clone turned up once. The gene calls are TRBV19 and TRBJ1-2; 7 nucleotides agree with TRBD1. V trimming: 5 bases; J trimming: 6 bases; junction bases outside the gene matches: 12. CDR3 length: 15 amino acids. CDR1 LNHDA and CDR2 SQIVND come from the germline V gene (reference sequence). CDR3 region: CASSVNRDSWNGYTF. CDR3 nucleotide sequence: TGTGCCAGTAGTGTCAACCGGGACAGTTGGAATGGCTACACCTTC.